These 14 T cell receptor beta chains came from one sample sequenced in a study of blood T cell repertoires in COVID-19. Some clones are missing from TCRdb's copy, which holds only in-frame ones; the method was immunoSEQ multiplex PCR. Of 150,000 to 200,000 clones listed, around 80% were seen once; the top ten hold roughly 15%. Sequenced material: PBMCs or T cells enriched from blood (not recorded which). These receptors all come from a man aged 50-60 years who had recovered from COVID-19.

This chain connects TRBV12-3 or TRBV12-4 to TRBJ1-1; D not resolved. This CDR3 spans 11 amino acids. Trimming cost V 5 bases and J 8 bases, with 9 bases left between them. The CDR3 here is CASSIYREAFF. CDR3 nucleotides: TGTGCCAGCAGTATTTACAGAGAAGCTTTCTTT.

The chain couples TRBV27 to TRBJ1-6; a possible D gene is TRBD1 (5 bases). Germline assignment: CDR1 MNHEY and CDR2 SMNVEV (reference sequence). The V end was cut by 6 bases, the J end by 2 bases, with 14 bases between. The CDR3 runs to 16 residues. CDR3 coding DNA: TGTGCCAGCAGGACGTCAGGGATAACCTATAATTCACCCCTCCACTTT. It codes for CASRTSGITYNSPLHF.

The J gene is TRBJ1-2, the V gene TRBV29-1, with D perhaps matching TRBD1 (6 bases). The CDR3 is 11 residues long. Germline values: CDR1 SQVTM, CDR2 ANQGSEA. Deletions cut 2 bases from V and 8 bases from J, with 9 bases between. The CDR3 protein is CSVERQEGYTF. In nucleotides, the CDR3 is TGCAGCGTTGAACGACAGGAGGGCTACACCTTC.

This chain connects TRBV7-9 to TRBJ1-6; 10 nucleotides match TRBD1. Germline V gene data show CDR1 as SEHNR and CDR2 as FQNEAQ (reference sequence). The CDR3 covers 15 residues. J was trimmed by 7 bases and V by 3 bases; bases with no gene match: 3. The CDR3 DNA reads TGTGCCAGCAGCTTGGTGACAGGGGGCAATTCACCCCTCCACTTT. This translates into CASSLVTGGNSPLHF.

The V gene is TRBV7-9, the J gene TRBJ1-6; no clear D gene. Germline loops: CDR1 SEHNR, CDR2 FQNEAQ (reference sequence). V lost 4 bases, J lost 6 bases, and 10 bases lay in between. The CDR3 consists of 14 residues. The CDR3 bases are TGTGCCAGCAGCTCATCAGACACTAATTCACCCCTCCACTTT. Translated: CASSSSDTNSPLHF.

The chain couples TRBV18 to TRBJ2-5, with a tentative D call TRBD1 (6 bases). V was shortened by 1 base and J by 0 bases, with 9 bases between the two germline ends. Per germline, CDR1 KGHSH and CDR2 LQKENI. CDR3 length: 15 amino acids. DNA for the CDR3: TGTGCCAGCTCACCACTGAGGACAGACCAAGAGACCCAGTACTTC. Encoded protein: CASSPLRTDQETQYF.

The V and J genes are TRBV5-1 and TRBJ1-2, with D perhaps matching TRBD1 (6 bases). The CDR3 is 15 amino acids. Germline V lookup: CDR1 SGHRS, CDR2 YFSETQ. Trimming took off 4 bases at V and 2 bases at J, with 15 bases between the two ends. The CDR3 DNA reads TGCGCCAGCAGCCCAGGGGCCTCAGTAAACTATGGCTACACCTTC. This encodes CASSPGASVNYGYTF.

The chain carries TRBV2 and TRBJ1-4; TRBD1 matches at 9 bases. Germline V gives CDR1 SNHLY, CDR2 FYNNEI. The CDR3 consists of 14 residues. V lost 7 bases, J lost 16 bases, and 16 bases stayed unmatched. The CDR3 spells CASNPGGQGPLGFF. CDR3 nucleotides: TGTGCCAGCAACCCTGGTGGACAGGGGCCGCTGGGGTTTTTT.

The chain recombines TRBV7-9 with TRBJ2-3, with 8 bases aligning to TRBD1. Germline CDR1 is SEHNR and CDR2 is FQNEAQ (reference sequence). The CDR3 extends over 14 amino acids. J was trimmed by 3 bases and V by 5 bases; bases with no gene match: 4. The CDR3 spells CASSLRQGTDTQYF. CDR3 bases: TGTGCCAGCAGCCTAAGACAGGGGACAGATACGCAGTATTTT.

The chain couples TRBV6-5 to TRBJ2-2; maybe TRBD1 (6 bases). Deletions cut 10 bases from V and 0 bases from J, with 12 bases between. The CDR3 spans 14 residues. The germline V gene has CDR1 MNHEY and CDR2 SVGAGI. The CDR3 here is CAIRTASNTGELFF. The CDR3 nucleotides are TGTGCCATCAGGACAGCATCGAACACCGGGGAGCTGTTTTTT.

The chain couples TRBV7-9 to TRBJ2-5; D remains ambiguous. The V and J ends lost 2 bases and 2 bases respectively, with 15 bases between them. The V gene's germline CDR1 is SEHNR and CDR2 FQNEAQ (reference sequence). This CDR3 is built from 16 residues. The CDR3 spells CASSLRRSAVQETQYF. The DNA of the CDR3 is TGTGCCAGCAGCTTAAGACGGTCGGCGGTGCAAGAGACCCAGTACTTC.

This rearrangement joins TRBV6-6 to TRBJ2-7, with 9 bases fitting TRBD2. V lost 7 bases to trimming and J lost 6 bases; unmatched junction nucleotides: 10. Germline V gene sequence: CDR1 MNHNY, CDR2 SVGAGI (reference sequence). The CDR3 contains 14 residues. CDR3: CASNLAGGEGEQYF. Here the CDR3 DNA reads TGTGCCAGCAACCTTGCGGGGGGGGAAGGCGAGCAGTACTTC.

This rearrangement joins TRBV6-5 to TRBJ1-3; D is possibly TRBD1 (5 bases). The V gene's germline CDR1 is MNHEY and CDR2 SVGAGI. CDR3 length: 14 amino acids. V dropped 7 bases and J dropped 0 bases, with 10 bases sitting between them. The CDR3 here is CASTRDFSGNTIYF. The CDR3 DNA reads TGTGCCAGCACTCGGGACTTCTCTGGAAACACCATATATTTT.

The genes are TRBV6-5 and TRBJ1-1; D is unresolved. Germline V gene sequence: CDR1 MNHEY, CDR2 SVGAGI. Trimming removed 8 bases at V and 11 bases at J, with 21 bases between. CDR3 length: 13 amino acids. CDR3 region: CASSVGYAASAFF. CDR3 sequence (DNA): TGTGCCAGCTCCGTTGGGTATGCGGCATCGGCTTTCTTT.